This is a list of T cell receptor beta chains from one sample in a study of cytomegalovirus exposure and HLA in healthy donors. Sequencing was performed with immunoSEQ multiplex PCR; in TCRdb, only in-frame clones are kept and a portion is missing. Of some 200,000 clones in the sample, over 60% are singletons; the top ten hold over 0.55%. Material: PBMCs. Every receptor here comes from a man younger than 30 in good health and CMV-seronegative. CDR3s include the opening cysteine and the closing phenylalanine or tryptophan. Each record gives: V gene, J gene, CDR3 protein.

TRBV6-1,TRBJ1-4,CASRSRRDSNEKLFF
TRBV5-1,TRBJ1-3,CASSLVPGGRWLNTIYF
TRBV9,TRBJ2-3,CASSVAGSGIADTQYF
TRBV18,TRBJ2-1,CASSPRDRWDEQFF
TRBV28,TRBJ1-2,CASSLGQALIYGYTF
TRBV6-1,-,CASSDLRSGSFYEQYF
TRBV6-1,TRBJ2-3,CASSEALAGADTQYF
TRBV5-5,TRBJ1-5,CASSPYRGSNQPQHF
TRBV15,TRBJ1-2,CATSPSGTGGYTF
TRBV27,TRBJ2-1,CASSHYNEQFF
TRBV7-9,TRBJ2-4,CASSRAQGSKNIQYF
TRBV7-9,TRBJ1-1,CASSTRGNTEAFF
TRBV6-5,TRBJ2-2,CASRPTGGYTGELFF
TRBV7-8,TRBJ2-1,CASSPTGDTYNEQFF
TRBV7-2,TRBJ2-7,CASSLVAGGGEQYF
TRBV19,TRBJ1-5,CASSIVVGNQPQHF
TRBV19,TRBJ1-4,CASSIRQGGEKLFF
TRBV4-2,TRBJ1-6,CASSPDRVSYNSPLHF
TRBV27,TRBJ2-6,CASSRGTGANVLTF
TRBV6-5,TRBJ2-7,CASSYRTGSPYYEQYF
TRBV27,TRBJ2-2,CASRGPGLASGELFF
TRBV7-6,TRBJ1-1,CASSLGRGGTEAFF
TRBV5-1,TRBJ2-7,CASSRLEGEQYF
TRBV14,TRBJ2-7,CASSQDWHRSSYEQYF
TRBV30,TRBJ2-7,CAWARQATYEQYF
TRBV6-1,TRBJ2-7,CASSESLGGYEQYF
TRBV2,TRBJ1-1,CASSESRQVTEAFF
TRBV9,TRBJ2-7,CASSASSGEAYEQYF
TRBV6-6,TRBJ2-7,CASREVSGRFGYEQYF
TRBV5-1,TRBJ2-1,CASSVAGGGLNEQFF
TRBV11-2,TRBJ2-1,CASSRGLAGAPIDEQFF
TRBV18,TRBJ1-5,CASSPRQENSNQPQHF
TRBV28,TRBJ1-5,CASVKRWGNQPQHF
TRBV7-9,TRBJ1-6,CASSPGVGTGVSPLHF
TRBV29-1,TRBJ2-1,CSVGRGFTYNEQFF
TRBV19,TRBJ1-2,CASRGPADGYTF
TRBV12-5,TRBJ1-3,CASGGQDGNTIYF